The 27 T cell receptor beta chains listed next were all sequenced from one sample in a study of response to subunit inactivated influenza vaccine. MiXCR was run by TCRdb on the RT-PCR reads, yielding one entry per CDR3 protein. The data contain around 200,000 distinct CDR3 sequences, about 9% of them singletons. The sequenced sample was non-naive T cells sorted from PBMCs, obtained on the day of vaccination. These receptors all come from a man aged 45-65 years who received an inactivated influenza vaccine.

The chain couples TRBV4-2 to TRBJ2-3; a weak D match, TRBD1 (6 bases). Trimming cost V 4 bases and J 0 bases, with 11 bases left between them. Germline CDR1 is LGHNA and CDR2 is YNFKEQ. The CDR3 extends over 15 amino acids. This CDR3 reads CASSLATGSTDTQYF. As DNA, the CDR3 is TGTGCCAGCAGCCTAGCAACAGGGAGCACAGATACGCAGTATTTT.

The CDR3 DNA is TGTGCCAGCAGCTTAGTTGGTGAGCGGGAGCTGTTTTTT. Translating it yields CASSLVGERELFF. The V call is TRBV11-3, the J call TRBJ2-2; D is unresolved. Trimming removed 1 base at V and 9 bases at J, with 9 bases between. The length of the CDR3 is 13 residues. Germline CDR1 SGHNT, CDR2 YENEEA.

This clonotype was observed many times. This chain uses TRBV28 with TRBJ2-1, with 11 bases that match TRBD2. The CDR3 is 19 residues long. Trimming at V came to 5 bases and at J to 2 bases, leaving 14 bases not matched to a gene. CDR1 and CDR2 from the germline V gene are MDHEN and SYDVKM. The CDR3 region has the DNA TGTGCCAGCAGTCCTATTACGAACCTAGCGGGAGGACCCTACAATGAGCAGTTCTTC. Translated, it gives CASSPITNLAGGPYNEQFF.

The chain uses TRBV18 and TRBJ1-2; 7 bases fit TRBD1. Germline V CDR1 and CDR2: KGHSH, LQKENI. The V and J ends lost 1 base and 3 bases, in that order; junction bases with no gene match: 8. The CDR3 is 16 amino acids. CDR3: CASSPRDRGFYYGYTF. DNA of the CDR3: TGTGCCAGCTCACCACGGGACAGAGGGTTTTACTATGGCTACACCTTC.

V and J are TRBV7-2 and TRBJ2-7; D tentatively reads TRBD1 or TRBD2 (5 bases each). Per germline, CDR1 SGHTA and CDR2 FQGNSA. Trimming stripped 5 bases from V and 6 bases from J, with 23 bases between. The CDR3 consists of 16 residues. The CDR3 is CASSPEEAGTRLEQYF. Here the CDR3 DNA reads TGTGCCAGCAGCCCCGAGGAGGCAGGGACGCGACTCGAGCAGTACTTC.

The chain joins TRBV3-1 to TRBJ2-3; 8 nucleotides agree with TRBD2. Germline CDR1 reads LGHDT; CDR2 reads YNNKEL (reference sequence). With 2 bases clipped from V and 12 bases from J, the junction kept 4 bases outside the gene matches. CDR3 length: 12 amino acids. Written as DNA, the CDR3 is TGTGCCAGCAGCCAACCGGGACTAGGACAGTATTTT. This codes for CASSQPGLGQYF.

The chain employs TRBV12-3 or TRBV12-4 and TRBJ1-2; D might be TRBD1 (6 bases). The CDR3 is made up of 12 amino acids. V lost 2 bases to trimming and J lost 8 bases, with 9 bases between them. The CDR3 nucleotides read TGTGCCAGCAGTTTATCAGGGGCCGGCTACACCTTC. Protein product: CASSLSGAGYTF.

This clonotype was seen many times. The V and J genes are TRBV12-3 or TRBV12-4 and TRBJ2-7; D gene unclear. This CDR3 comprises 13 residues. V was trimmed by 5 bases and J by 0 bases, leaving 8 bases between them. CDR3 in amino acids: CASSPHVSYEQYF. CDR3 DNA: TGTGCCAGCAGTCCACACGTCTCCTACGAGCAGTACTTC.

V gene TRBV28 combines with J gene TRBJ1-5; 11 bases match TRBD1. The CDR3 sequence is 17 residues long. Germline CDR1 is MDHEN and CDR2 is SYDVKM. After removal of 8 bases from V and 7 bases from J, the junction contained 16 bases not matched to a gene. CDR3 amino acids: CASRPQGQGALRQPQHF. DNA of the CDR3: TGTGCCAGCCGGCCACAAGGACAGGGGGCTCTTCGGCAGCCCCAGCATTTT.

This clonotype was recorded at least ten times. The rearrangement links TRBV4-3 to TRBJ1-5; D is perhaps TRBD1 (6 bases). CDR1 is LGHNA, CDR2 YSLEER, per germline. The CDR3 covers 17 residues. V lost 0 bases to trimming and J lost 2 bases, with 14 bases between them. In nucleotides, the CDR3 is TGCGCCAGCAGCCAAGATAGATCGGGGGGCGGCAATCAGCCCCAGCATTTT. Protein: CASSQDRSGGGNQPQHF.

The V gene is TRBV6-5, the J gene TRBJ2-2; perhaps TRBD1 as D (6 bases). The CDR3 is made up of 16 amino acids. CDR1 and CDR2 (germline): MNHEY, SVGAGI. Between the trimmed V and J ends, which lost 4 bases and 0 bases, there was a span of 12 bases. The CDR3 coding sequence is TGTGCCAGCAGTTCCGGGACATACGCGAACACCGGGGAGCTGTTTTTT. Translation gives CASSSGTYANTGELFF.

This clonotype has more than one count but fewer than ten. V is TRBV7-9 and J is TRBJ2-1; 8 bases map to TRBD1. CDR1 is SEHNR, CDR2 FQNEAQ, per germline (reference sequence). The ends lost 5 bases at V and 5 bases at J; junction bases unmatched: 5. The CDR3 extends over 14 amino acids. In nucleotides, the CDR3 is TGTGCCAGCAGCCCCTGGGACAGGCACAATGAGCAGTTCTTC. Its translation is CASSPWDRHNEQFF.

This clonotype showed up many times. The chain recombines TRBV6-5 with TRBJ2-7; TRBD2 might be the D (5 bases). This CDR3 has 14 amino acids. The germline gives CDR1 MNHEY, CDR2 SVGAGI. V dropped 2 bases and J dropped 4 bases, with 12 bases sitting between them. The CDR3 sequence: CASSYLGEGYEQYF. The CDR3 DNA sequence: TGTGCCAGCAGTTACCTCGGGGAAGGATACGAGCAGTACTTC.

This clonotype was seen ten or more times. The genes are TRBV5-6 and TRBJ1-1; the D is unclear. Germline loops: CDR1 SGHDT, CDR2 YYEEEE. This CDR3 has 12 residues. V shed 4 bases and J shed 7 bases, with 11 bases lying between them. This CDR3 is CASSSRTDEAFF. CDR3 in DNA: TGTGCCAGCAGCAGTCGGACTGATGAAGCTTTCTTT.

The chain couples TRBV20-1 to TRBJ2-1, with TRBD2 matching over 12 bases. This CDR3 has 17 amino acids. Germline CDR1 DFQATT, CDR2 SNEGSKA (reference sequence). The CDR3: CCAREPLAGGRFNEQFF. The CDR3 bases are TGCTGCGCTAGAGAGCCCCTAGCGGGGGGGCGGTTCAATGAGCAGTTCTTC.

Notes on this clonotype: A much larger clone lies one base from this, so it may be a read error. V gene TRBV20-1 combines with J gene TRBJ2-3, with D tentatively TRBD1 (6 bases). Trimming left V 3 bases short and J 5 bases short, with 12 bases between. Germline V gene data show CDR1 as DFQATT and CDR2 as SNEGSKA (reference sequence). The CDR3 contains 13 residues. This CDR3 is CSARGAVQDTQYF. CDR3 nucleotides: TGCAGTGCTAGGGGGGCAGTGCAAGATACGCAGTATTTT.

The rearrangement uses TRBV7-8 and TRBJ2-7; D unresolved. CDR1 SGHVS and CDR2 FQNEAQ come from the germline V gene. V was trimmed by 3 bases and J by 5 bases, leaving 11 bases between them. The CDR3 consists of 13 residues. CDR3 DNA: TGTGCCAGCAGCTTGATTATAATTGACGAGCAGTACTTC. Translated, it gives CASSLIIIDEQYF.

At least ten counts were recorded for this clonotype. The CDR3 protein is CASSYSPWGTEAFF. The CDR3 bases are TGTGCCAGCAGTTACTCACCTTGGGGCACTGAAGCTTTCTTT. J is TRBJ1-1 and V is TRBV6-5; D not resolved. CDR3 length equals 14 residues. Germline V CDR1 and CDR2: MNHEY, SVGAGI. Trimming took 0 bases from V and 4 from J, leaving 9 bases between them.

This clonotype was recorded at least ten times. The chain links TRBV4-1 to TRBJ2-3; maybe TRBD2 (6 bases). V shed 6 bases and J shed 3 bases, with 13 bases lying between them. Germline CDR1 and CDR2: MGHRA and YSYEKL. The CDR3 length is 14 residues. The DNA for the CDR3 is TGCGCCAGCAGACCATATCTAGCGACAGATACGCAGTATTTT. Its translation is CASRPYLATDTQYF.

The chain combines TRBV7-6 with TRBJ2-7; D perhaps matches TRBD1 (5 bases). V was trimmed by 1 base and J by 3 bases, leaving 7 bases between them. The germline V gene has CDR1 SGHVS and CDR2 FNYEAQ. This CDR3 has 13 residues. CDR3 sequence: CASSLGDSYEQYF. In nucleotides, the CDR3 is TGTGCCAGCAGCTTAGGCGACAGCTACGAGCAGTACTTC.

The chain carries TRBV11-2 and TRBJ2-1, with 8 bases that match TRBD2. The length of the CDR3 is 15 residues. The V gene's germline CDR1 is SGHAT and CDR2 FQNNGV. With V trimmed by 5 bases and J by 4 bases, 7 bases remained unmatched. CDR3 nucleotide sequence: TGTGCCAGCAGCCCGGGCGGGGGGATGTACAATGAGCAGTTCTTC. It is translated as CASSPGGGMYNEQFF.

This CDR3 is CASSQGVSRQETQYF. CDR3 coding DNA: TGCGCCAGCAGCCAGGGGGTCAGCCGCCAAGAGACCCAGTACTTC. This chain joins TRBV4-1 and TRBJ2-5; D may be TRBD1 or TRBD2 (5 bases each). Per germline, CDR1 MGHRA and CDR2 YSYEKL. CDR3 size: 15 residues. V was cut by 3 bases and J by 1 base, with 12 bases left in between.

This clonotype was detected only a few times. V usage is TRBV12-3 or TRBV12-4 and J usage is TRBJ2-5, with 7 bases that match TRBD1. The junction had 6 bases not matched to a gene; V was cut back by 7 bases and J by 1 base. The CDR3 extends over 14 amino acids. The DNA for the CDR3 is TGTGCCAGCACCCCCGGGGACAGCCAAGAGACCCAGTACTTC. This sequence encodes CASTPGDSQETQYF.

Note on this clonotype: A read error may be the cause here, since a much bigger clone is one base away. The J gene is TRBJ2-1, the V gene TRBV20-1; 7 nucleotides agree with TRBD2. The germline V gene has CDR1 DFQATT and CDR2 SNEGSKA (reference sequence). The CDR3 contains 18 residues. CDR3 amino acids: CCASRDYPKVSSYNEQFF. CDR3 coding DNA: TGCTGTGCTAGCCGGGACTACCCAAAAGTGAGCTCCTACAATGAGCAGTTCTTC.

In this sample, this clonotype turned up many times. CDR3 region: CASSGGLAGPTYEQYF. CDR3 nucleotides: TGCGCCAGCAGCGGGGGACTAGCGGGACCCACCTACGAGCAGTACTTC. The rearrangement joins TRBV5-1 to TRBJ2-7; 13 nucleotides match TRBD2. The CDR3 runs 16 residues. With 4 bases clipped from V and 2 bases from J, the junction kept 6 bases outside the gene matches. Looked up from germline, CDR1 is SGHRS and CDR2 is YFSETQ.

The rearrangement links TRBV4-1 to TRBJ2-1; D is ambiguous. Germline V gene sequence: CDR1 MGHRA, CDR2 YSYEKL. V lost 0 bases, J lost 6 bases, and 15 bases lay in between. The CDR3 contains 16 residues. CDR3 DNA sequence: TGCGCCAGCAGCCAAGAGATCCCCGACCCGGCCAATGAGCAGTTCTTC. Its translation is CASSQEIPDPANEQFF.

The rearrangement uses TRBV7-2 and TRBJ2-5; 8 bases line up with TRBD1. The CDR3 runs 16 residues. Germline CDR1 SGHTA, CDR2 FQGNSA. The junction had 10 bases not matched to a gene; V was cut back by 2 bases and J by 5 bases. CDR3 in amino acids: CASSLSLGRGLETQYF. The CDR3 bases are TGTGCCAGCAGCTTATCTCTGGGCAGGGGGCTTGAGACCCAGTACTTC.